This T cell receptor beta chain derives from a study of blood T cell repertoires in COVID-19. As for the study in general: Acute and convalescent COVID-19 specimens originated in the United States, Italy and Spain.

Study processing details: By means of reference gene primer amplification, nucleated cell counts were estimated. Profiling relied on immunoSEQ multiplex PCR, and the TCRdb table lists in-frame clones only, not all of them. V, J and clone size are those of that table, while D and trimming were read from the DNA. In the table there are 400,000 to 500,000 clones, around nine tenths of which are singletons. Cohorts were based on clinical histories the participants reported. Within the 2 weeks before study entry, each person in the exposed group met a COVID-19 case. The clonotype comes from a young woman who had been exposed to COVID-19. Sequenced sample: PBMCs or T cells enriched from blood (not recorded which).

Written as DNA, the CDR3 is TGCGCCAGCATCGACGTTAGCGGGAATTACAATGAGCAGTTCTTC. It codes for CASIDVSGNYNEQFF. The chain combines TRBV10-2 with TRBJ2-1; 8 nucleotides line up with TRBD2. In germline, CDR1 is WSHSY, CDR2 SAAADI. There are 15 residues in the CDR3. With 7 bases clipped from V and 4 bases from J, the junction kept 9 bases outside the gene matches.